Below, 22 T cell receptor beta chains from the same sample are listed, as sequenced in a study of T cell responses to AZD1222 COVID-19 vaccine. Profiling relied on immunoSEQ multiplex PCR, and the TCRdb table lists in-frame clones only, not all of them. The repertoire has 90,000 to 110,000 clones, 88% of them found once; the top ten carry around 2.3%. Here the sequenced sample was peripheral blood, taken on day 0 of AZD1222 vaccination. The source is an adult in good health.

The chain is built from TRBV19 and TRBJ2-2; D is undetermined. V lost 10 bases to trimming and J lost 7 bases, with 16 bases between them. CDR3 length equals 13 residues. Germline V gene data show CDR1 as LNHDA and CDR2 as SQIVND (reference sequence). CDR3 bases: TGTGCCACCCAATCGGAAGGGATCGGGGAGCTGTTTTTT. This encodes CATQSEGIGELFF.

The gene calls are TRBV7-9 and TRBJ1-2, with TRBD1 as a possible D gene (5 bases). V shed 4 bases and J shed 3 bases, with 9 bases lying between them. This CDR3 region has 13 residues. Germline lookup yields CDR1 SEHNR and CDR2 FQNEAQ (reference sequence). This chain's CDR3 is CASSSGLYYGYTF. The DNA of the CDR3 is TGTGCCAGCAGCTCGGGGCTGTACTATGGCTACACCTTC.

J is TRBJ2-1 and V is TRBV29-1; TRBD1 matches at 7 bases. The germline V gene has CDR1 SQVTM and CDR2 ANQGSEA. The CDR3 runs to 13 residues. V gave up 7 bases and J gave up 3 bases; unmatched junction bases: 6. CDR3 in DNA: TGCAGCGATCGACAGGGATTCTACAATGAGCAGTTCTTC. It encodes CSDRQGFYNEQFF.

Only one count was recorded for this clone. The CDR3 region has the DNA TGCGCCAGCAGCCTAGACGGGACAGGAGGGGACACCGGGGAGCTGTTTTTT. Residues: CASSLDGTGGDTGELFF. This rearrangement joins TRBV4-1 to TRBJ2-2; 8 bases map to TRBD1. This CDR3 region has 17 residues. Germline V gene data show CDR1 as MGHRA and CDR2 as YSYEKL. The V segment lost 4 bases and the J segment 3 bases; nucleotides outside the gene matches: 10.

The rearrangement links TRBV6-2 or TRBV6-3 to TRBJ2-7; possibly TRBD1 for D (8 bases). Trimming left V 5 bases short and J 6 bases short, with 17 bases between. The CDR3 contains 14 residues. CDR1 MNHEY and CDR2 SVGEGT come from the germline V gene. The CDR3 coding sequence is TGTGCCAGCAGTACCCTGGACAGGGAGGGCGAGCAGTACTTC. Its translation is CASSTLDREGEQYF.

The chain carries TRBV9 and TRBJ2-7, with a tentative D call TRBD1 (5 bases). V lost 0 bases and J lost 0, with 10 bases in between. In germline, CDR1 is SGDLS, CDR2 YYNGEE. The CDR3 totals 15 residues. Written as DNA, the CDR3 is TGTGCCAGCAGCGTAGACCCAGACAGCTCCTACGAGCAGTACTTC. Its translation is CASSVDPDSSYEQYF.

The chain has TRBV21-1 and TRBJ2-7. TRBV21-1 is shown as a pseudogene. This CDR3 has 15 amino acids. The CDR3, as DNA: TGTGCCAGCAGCATACCGGACATCCCAGGGACCGAGCAGTACTTC. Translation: CASSIPDIPGTEQYF.

The CDR3 sequence is CASSQAGTGGSQPQHF. CDR3 DNA sequence: TGTGCCAGCAGCCAAGCCGGGACAGGGGGCAGCCAGCCCCAGCATTTT. The chain has TRBV3-1 (or the pseudogene TRBV3-2) and TRBJ1-5, with 12 bases fitting TRBD1. V lost 1 base, J lost 7 bases, and 5 bases stayed unmatched. The CDR3 totals 16 residues. CDR1 LGHDT and CDR2 YNNKEL come from the germline V gene (reference sequence).

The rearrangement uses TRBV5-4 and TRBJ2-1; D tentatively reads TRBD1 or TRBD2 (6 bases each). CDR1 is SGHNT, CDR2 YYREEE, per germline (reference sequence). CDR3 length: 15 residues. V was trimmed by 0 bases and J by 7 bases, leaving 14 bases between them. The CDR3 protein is CASSLGGGRVNEQFF. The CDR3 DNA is TGTGCCAGCAGCTTGGGAGGGGGGCGCGTGAATGAGCAGTTCTTC.

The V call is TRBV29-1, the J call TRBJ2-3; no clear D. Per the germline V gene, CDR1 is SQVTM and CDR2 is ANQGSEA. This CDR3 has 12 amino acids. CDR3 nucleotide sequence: TGCAGTTCCGGAGCCGGGACAGATACGCAGTATTTT. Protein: CSSGAGTDTQYF.

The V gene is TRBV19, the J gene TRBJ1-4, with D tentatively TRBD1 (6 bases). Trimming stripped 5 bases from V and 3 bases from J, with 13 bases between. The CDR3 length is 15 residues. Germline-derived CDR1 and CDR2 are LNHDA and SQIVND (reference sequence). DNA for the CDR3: TGTGCCAGTAGTCCGGGGGGGCGGGCTAATGAAAAACTGTTTTTT. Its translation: CASSPGGRANEKLFF.

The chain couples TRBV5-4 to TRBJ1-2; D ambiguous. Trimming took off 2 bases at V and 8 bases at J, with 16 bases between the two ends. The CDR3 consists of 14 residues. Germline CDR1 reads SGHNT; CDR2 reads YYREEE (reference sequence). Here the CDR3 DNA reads TGTGCCAGCAGCTTCAGCGGAACACCCTACGGCTACACCTTC. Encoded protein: CASSFSGTPYGYTF. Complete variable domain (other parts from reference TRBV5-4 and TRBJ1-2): ETGVTQSPTHLIKTRGQQVTLRCSSQSGHNTVSWYQQALGQGPQFIFQYYREEENGRGNFPPRFSGLQFPNYSSELNVNALELDDSALYLCASSFSGTPYGYTFGSGTRLTVV.

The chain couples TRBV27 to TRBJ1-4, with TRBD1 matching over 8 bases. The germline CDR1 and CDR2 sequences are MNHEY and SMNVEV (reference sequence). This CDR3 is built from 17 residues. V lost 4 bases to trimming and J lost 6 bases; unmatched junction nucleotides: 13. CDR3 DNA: TGTGCCAGCAGTTCGATACTAACAGGGGGAAGGTATGAAAAACTGTTTTTT. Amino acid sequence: CASSSILTGGRYEKLFF.

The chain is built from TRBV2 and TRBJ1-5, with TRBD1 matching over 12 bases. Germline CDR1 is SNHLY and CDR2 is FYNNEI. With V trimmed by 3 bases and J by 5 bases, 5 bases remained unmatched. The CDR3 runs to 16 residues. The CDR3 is CASSDSGTGGDQPQHF. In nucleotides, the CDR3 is TGTGCCAGCAGTGATTCCGGGACAGGGGGCGATCAGCCCCAGCATTTT.

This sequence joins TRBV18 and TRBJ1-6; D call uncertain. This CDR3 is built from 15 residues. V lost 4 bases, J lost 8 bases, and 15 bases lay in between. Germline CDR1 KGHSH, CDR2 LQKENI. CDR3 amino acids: CASSLSGYGYSPLHF. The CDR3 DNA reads TGTGCCAGCTCACTTTCGGGGTATGGGTATTCACCCCTCCACTTT.

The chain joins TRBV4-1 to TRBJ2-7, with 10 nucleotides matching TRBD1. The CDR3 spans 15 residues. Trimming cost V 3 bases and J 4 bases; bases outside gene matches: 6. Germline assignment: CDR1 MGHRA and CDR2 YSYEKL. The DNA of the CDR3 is TGCGCCAGCAGCCATCACGGGGACAGGGGATACGAGCAGTACTTC. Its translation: CASSHHGDRGYEQYF.

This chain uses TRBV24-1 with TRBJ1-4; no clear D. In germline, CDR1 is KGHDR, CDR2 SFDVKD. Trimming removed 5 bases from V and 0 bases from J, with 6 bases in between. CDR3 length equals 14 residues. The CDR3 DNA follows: TGTGCCACCAGTGGGGATGCAACTAATGAAAAACTGTTTTTT. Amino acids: CATSGDATNEKLFF.

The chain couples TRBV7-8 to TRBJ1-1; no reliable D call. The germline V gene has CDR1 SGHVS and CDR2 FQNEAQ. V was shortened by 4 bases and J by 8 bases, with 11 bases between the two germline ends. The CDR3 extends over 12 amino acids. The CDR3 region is CASSYSGREAFF. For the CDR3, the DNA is TGTGCCAGCAGCTATTCGGGTAGGGAAGCTTTCTTT.

CDR3 in DNA: TGTGCCAGCAGCCTCCGGGAGGGAGGTGCTAATGAAAAACTGTTTTTT. It codes for CASSLREGGANEKLFF. V gene TRBV11-3 combines with J gene TRBJ1-4, with no clear D. This CDR3 is built from 16 residues. The V gene lost 5 bases and the J gene lost 3 bases, with 16 bases spanning the gap. CDR1 SGHNT and CDR2 YENEEA come from the germline V gene.

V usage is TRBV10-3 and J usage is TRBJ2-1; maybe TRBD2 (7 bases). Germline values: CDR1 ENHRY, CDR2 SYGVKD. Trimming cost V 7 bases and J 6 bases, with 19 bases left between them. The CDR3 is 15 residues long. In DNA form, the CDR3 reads TGTGCCATCAATGTGGGGGAGGGGGGCAGCAATGAGCAGTTCTTC. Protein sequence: CAINVGEGGSNEQFF.

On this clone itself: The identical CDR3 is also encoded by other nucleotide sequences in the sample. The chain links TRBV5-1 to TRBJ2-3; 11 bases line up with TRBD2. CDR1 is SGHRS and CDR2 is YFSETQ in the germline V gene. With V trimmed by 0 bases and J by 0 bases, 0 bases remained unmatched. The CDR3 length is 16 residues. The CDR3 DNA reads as TGCGCCAGCAGCTTGGGGACTAGCGGGAGCACAGATACGCAGTATTTT. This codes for CASSLGTSGSTDTQYF.

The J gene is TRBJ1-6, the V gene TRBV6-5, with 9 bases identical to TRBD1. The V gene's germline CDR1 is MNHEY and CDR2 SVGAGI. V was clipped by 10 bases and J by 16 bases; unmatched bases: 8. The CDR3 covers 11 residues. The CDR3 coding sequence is TGTGCCATTACCGGGACAGGGTCTCTCCACTTT. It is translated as CAITGTGSLHF.